This T cell receptor beta chain was recorded in a study of graft-versus-host responses after intestinal transplantation. Findings of the study overall: Marrow from the recipient contained GvH clones, some of which had appeared first in ileum or blood.

The table lists this clone with a few counts. Clones were read by immunoSEQ multiplex PCR, and TCRdb kept only the in-frame ones, dropping some. The sample lists 10,000 to 15,000 clones; 30% were seen once. The germline V and J ends were trimmed by 3 bases and 2 bases, with 14 bases remaining between them. CDR3 length: 16 amino acids. Germline lookup yields CDR1 KGHSH and CDR2 LQKENI. Responder cells labeled with CFSE (approximately 200,000) were co-plated with irradiated stimulator cells labeled with violet dye (approximately 200,000). Sample: alloreactive CD8+ T cells from a mixed lymphocyte reaction culture, taken before intestinal transplant. Subset noted: CFSE-low proliferating T cells sorted from roughly six-day pre-transplant mixed lymphocyte reaction (GvH or HvG direction). The sequence derives from a human patient who received an intestinal transplant. The V call is TRBV18, the J call TRBJ1-5, with D possibly matching TRBD1 (6 bases). The CDR3 loop reads CASSPRQDSGNQPQHF. The CDR3 DNA reads as TGTGCCAGCTCACCTCGACAGGATTCGGGCAATCAGCCCCAGCATTTT.